This T cell receptor beta chain was retrieved from a study of cytomegalovirus exposure and HLA in healthy donors. The PCR made use of 60 Vbeta and 13 Jbeta primers. The method was immunoSEQ multiplex PCR; TCRdb's version includes in-frame clones alone and lacks a portion of them. The sample records around 120,000 clones, 73% being singletons. This clone appeared a single time. What it binds is not known. Findings and caveats of the study: Later on, analysis showed that most CMV-associated TCR beta chains appeared to be HLA-restricted. The only immune exposure information that was available was CMV serostatus.

This CDR3 is built from 12 residues. Germline CDR1 is SGHTA and CDR2 is FQGNSA. V shed 6 bases and J 6 bases; nucleotides not matched to a gene: 3. The sequenced sample consisted of PBMCs. The chain carries TRBV7-2 and TRBJ2-3; 7 bases are a match to TRBD2. The sequence came from a middle-aged woman in good health and CMV-seronegative. This CDR3 is CASSGTTDTQYF. The CDR3 DNA is TGTGCCAGCAGTGGGACTACCGATACGCAGTATTTT.